The 20 T cell receptor beta chains below come from one sample, sequenced in a study of T cells in Graves' hyperthyroidism and ophthalmopathy. From RNA transcripts, TCR beta CDR3 regions were amplified. HTBI primers were the set used in a first-round RT-PCR of the TCR CDR3. TCRdb recomputed calls from the multiplex PCR reads with MiXCR, one row per CDR3 protein. The data contain some 270,000 distinct CDR3 sequences, 13% of them seen just once; the ten biggest clones take up roughly 8.5%. The sample taken for sequencing was blood. These receptors all come from a woman aged 25-40 years with Graves' hyperthyroidism that later progressed to Graves' ophthalmopathy.

As regards this clonotype: This sequence may be a read error, since a much larger clone differs from it by one base. The chain is built from TRBV28 and TRBJ1-2; 10 bases match TRBD1. In germline, CDR1 is MDHEN, CDR2 SYDVKM. The CDR3 is 14 amino acids. J was trimmed by 4 bases and V by 7 bases; bases with no gene match: 6. The CDR3 DNA sequence: TGTGCCAGCACTTCCCGGGACAGGGGCTATGGCTACACCTTC. Translation gives CASTSRDRGYGYTF.

This clonotype has more than one count but fewer than ten. This rearrangement joins TRBV10-2 to TRBJ1-1; 9 bases agree with TRBD1. V dropped 6 bases and J dropped 7; count of bases not matched to a gene: 6. The germline CDR1 and CDR2 sequences are WSHSY and SAAADI. The CDR3 is 13 amino acids. The CDR3 sequence: CASSLQGAGEAFF. In DNA, the CDR3 is TGCGCCAGCAGCCTACAGGGGGCTGGTGAAGCTTTCTTT.

This clonotype was seen at least ten times. The rearrangement joins TRBV11-2 to TRBJ2-1, with D perhaps assigned TRBD1 or TRBD2 (5 bases each). Per germline, CDR1 SGHAT and CDR2 FQNNGV. The CDR3 sequence is 13 residues long. V dropped 1 base and J dropped 5 bases, with 6 bases sitting between them. This chain's CDR3 is CASSLVGHNEQFF. CDR3 in DNA: TGTGCCAGCAGCTTAGTGGGACACAATGAGCAGTTCTTC.

This clonotype was recorded many times. The CDR3 DNA reads TGTGCCAGCAGTTTAATGGCGGGGGCGAACACTGAAGCTTTCTTT. The encoded protein is CASSLMAGANTEAFF. The V call is TRBV27, the J call TRBJ1-1, with a possible D match to TRBD1 (6 bases). This CDR3 has 15 amino acids. V dropped 2 bases and J dropped 1 base, with 11 bases sitting between them. Germline values: CDR1 MNHEY, CDR2 SMNVEV (reference sequence).

This chain links TRBV7-9 with TRBJ1-1, with no clear D. Germline loops: CDR1 SEHNR, CDR2 FQNEAQ (reference sequence). The V and J ends lost 3 bases and 6 bases respectively, with 8 bases between them. The CDR3 totals 12 residues. CDR3 region: CASSFGGSEAFF. The DNA for the CDR3 is TGTGCCAGCAGCTTCGGAGGGTCTGAAGCTTTCTTT.

This clonotype occurred many times. This sequence joins TRBV9 and TRBJ1-1; TRBD1 matches at 10 bases. This CDR3 contains 17 residues. Losses at the gene ends were 3 bases for V and 0 bases for J; bases not matched to a gene: 8. Germline-derived CDR1 and CDR2 are SGDLS and YYNGEE. CDR3 nucleotide sequence: TGTGCCAGCAGCGCCTTACCGGGACAGGGGTTGAACACTGAAGCTTTCTTT. It specifies CASSALPGQGLNTEAFF.

Many counts were recorded for this clonotype. The CDR3 sequence is CASSPQGLQGDEQYF. As DNA, the CDR3 is TGTGCCAGCAGCCCACAGGGACTCCAAGGCGACGAGCAGTACTTC. The rearrangement joins TRBV3-1 to TRBJ2-7; TRBD1 or TRBD2 may be the D gene (6 bases each). Trimming cost V 4 bases and J 5 bases, with 18 bases left between them. Germline lookup yields CDR1 LGHDT and CDR2 YNNKEL (reference sequence). The CDR3 has 15 amino acids.

In this sample, this clonotype turned up many times. This chain uses TRBV7-2 with TRBJ2-3, with D possibly TRBD2 on 5 matching bases. Trimming shortened V by 10 bases and J by 4 bases, and 18 bases separated the two germline ends. The length of the CDR3 is 14 residues. Looked up from germline, CDR1 is SGHTA and CDR2 is FQGNSA. The CDR3 is CATQRAGYADTQYF. CDR3 DNA: TGTGCCACACAGAGGGCAGGATACGCAGATACGCAGTATTTT.

The rearrangement joins TRBV18 to TRBJ2-2; the D gene is possibly TRBD1 (6 bases). Germline CDR1 KGHSH, CDR2 LQKENI. The CDR3 extends over 16 amino acids. V lost 3 bases and J 0 bases, leaving 11 bases between the germline ends. Here the CDR3 DNA reads TGTGCCAGCTCACCCAGAGGACAGTCGAACACCGGGGAGCTGTTTTTT. This translates into CASSPRGQSNTGELFF.

This clonotype occurred many times. V is TRBV27 and J is TRBJ2-7; D gene ambiguous. The germline V and J ends were trimmed by 2 bases and 5 bases, with 13 bases remaining between them. CDR1 and CDR2 from the germline V gene are MNHEY and SMNVEV (reference sequence). The CDR3 covers 14 residues. In DNA, the CDR3 is TGTGCCAGCAGTTTAAATGGCATGTACGACGAGCAGTACTTC. This encodes CASSLNGMYDEQYF.

This clonotype was counted ten times or more. The gene calls are TRBV30 and TRBJ2-1; D is unresolved. The germline V gene has CDR1 GTSNPN and CDR2 SVGIG (reference sequence). The V end was cut by 0 bases, the J end by 8 bases, with 5 bases between. The length of the CDR3 is 11 residues. The chain's CDR3 is CAWSVLYEQFF. The CDR3 DNA follows: TGTGCCTGGAGTGTACTTTATGAGCAGTTCTTC.

This clonotype came up many times. The chain employs TRBV5-1 and TRBJ1-2; no clear D. The V end lost 0 bases, the J end lost 4 bases, and 7 bases lay between the germline ends. CDR3 length: 13 residues. Germline V CDR1 and CDR2: SGHRS, YFSETQ. CDR3: CASSLAATYGYTF. The CDR3 region has the DNA TGCGCCAGCAGCTTGGCGGCAACCTATGGCTACACCTTC.

This clonotype has a handful of counts. V gene TRBV9 combines with J gene TRBJ2-3; D is unclear. V was clipped by 0 bases and J by 2 bases, with 10 bases between them. Germline CDR1 reads SGDLS; CDR2 reads YYNGEE. The CDR3 loop spans 15 amino acids. CDR3 nucleotide sequence: TGTGCCAGCAGCGTAGAGAGACAACACACAGATACGCAGTATTTT. Protein product: CASSVERQHTDTQYF.

This clonotype came up many times. V gene TRBV15 combines with J gene TRBJ1-5; 7 nucleotides agree with TRBD1. V shed 4 bases, J shed 7 bases, and the junction held 7 bases outside the gene matches. The CDR3 runs 14 residues. The V gene's germline CDR1 is LNHNV and CDR2 YYDKDF (reference sequence). Here the CDR3 DNA reads TGTGCCACCAGCATCGGGGAGGGGGCGCAGCCCCAGCATTTT. It codes for CATSIGEGAQPQHF. The whole variable domain, filled in from reference TRBV15 and TRBJ1-5, reads DAMVIQNPRYQVTQFGKPVTLSCSQTLNHNVMYWYQQKSSQAPKLLFHYYDKDFNNEADTPDNFQSRRPNTSFCFLDIRSPGLGDTAMYLCATSIGEGAQPQHFGDGTRLSIL.

Comment on this clonotype: Being one base from a much bigger clone, this may be a read error. This chain joins TRBV13 and TRBJ1-1; D is unresolved. This CDR3 has 18 amino acids. The germline CDR1 and CDR2 sequences are PRHDT and FYEKMQ (reference sequence). V was shortened by 2 bases and J by 5 bases, with 24 bases between the two germline ends. CDR3 DNA: TGTGCCAGCAGCTTAAGCCGTATGGAGCGGGTTATCGGGACTGAAGCTTTCTTT. Protein sequence: CASSLSRMERVIGTEAFF. Combining the CDR3 with reference TRBV13 and TRBJ1-1 gives the whole variable domain AAGVIQSPRHLIKEKRETATLKCYPIPRHDTVYWYQQGPGQDPQFLISFYEKMQSDKGSIPDRFSAQQFSDYHSELNMSSLELGDSALYFCASSLSRMERVIGTEAFFGQGTRLTVV.

This clonotype has a count of ten or more. The rearrangement uses TRBV7-9 and TRBJ2-5, with 8 bases aligning to TRBD1. The CDR3 contains 14 residues. The ends lost 5 bases at V and 4 bases at J; junction bases unmatched: 6. Germline-derived CDR1 and CDR2 are SEHNR and FQNEAQ (reference sequence). In DNA form, the CDR3 reads TGTGCCAGCAGCCAATGGACAGGGCGAGAGACCCAGTACTTC. This encodes CASSQWTGRETQYF.

This clonotype has just a few counts. This chain joins TRBV4-2 and TRBJ2-7; a weak D match, TRBD2 (5 bases). Deletions cut 0 bases from V and 2 bases from J, with 14 bases between. This CDR3 spans 16 amino acids. Germline lookup yields CDR1 LGHNA and CDR2 YNFKEQ. CDR3 in DNA: TGTGCCAGCAGCCAAGAGCGGGTGGATCTTGCCTACGAGCAGTACTTC. Its protein product is CASSQERVDLAYEQYF.

This clonotype was counted at least ten times. Written as DNA, the CDR3 is TGTGCCAGCAGCCAAGAGGTGAACGGAGGTCAGCCCCAGCATTTT. Its protein is CASSQEVNGGQPQHF. The gene calls are TRBV3-1 and TRBJ1-5; D ambiguous. The CDR3 is made up of 15 amino acids. The germline V gene has CDR1 LGHDT and CDR2 YNNKEL (reference sequence). Trimming cost V 0 bases and J 6 bases, with 12 bases left between them. Together with reference TRBV3-1 and TRBJ1-5, the CDR3 gives the full variable domain: DTAVSQTPKYLVTQMGNDKSIKCEQNLGHDTMYWYKQDSKKFLKIMFSYNNKELIINETVPNRFSPKSPDKAHLNLHINSLELGDSAVYFCASSQEVNGGQPQHFGDGTRLSIL.

The chain joins TRBV11-2 to TRBJ2-1, with 9 bases matching TRBD2. The CDR3 extends over 14 amino acids. After removal of 5 bases from V and 5 bases from J, the junction contained 4 bases not matched to a gene. Germline values: CDR1 SGHAT, CDR2 FQNNGV. The CDR3 loop reads CASSDGGRDNEQFF. The DNA of the CDR3 is TGTGCCAGCAGCGACGGCGGGAGGGACAATGAGCAGTTCTTC.

The chain has TRBV4-3 and TRBJ1-6; D is unclear. V was shortened by 0 bases and J by 9 bases, with 9 bases between the two germline ends. The length of the CDR3 is 14 residues. Germline lookup yields CDR1 LGHNA and CDR2 YSLEER. The CDR3 DNA follows: TGCGCCAGCAGCCAAGACGGCTACGGTTCACCCCTCCACTTT. Translation: CASSQDGYGSPLHF.